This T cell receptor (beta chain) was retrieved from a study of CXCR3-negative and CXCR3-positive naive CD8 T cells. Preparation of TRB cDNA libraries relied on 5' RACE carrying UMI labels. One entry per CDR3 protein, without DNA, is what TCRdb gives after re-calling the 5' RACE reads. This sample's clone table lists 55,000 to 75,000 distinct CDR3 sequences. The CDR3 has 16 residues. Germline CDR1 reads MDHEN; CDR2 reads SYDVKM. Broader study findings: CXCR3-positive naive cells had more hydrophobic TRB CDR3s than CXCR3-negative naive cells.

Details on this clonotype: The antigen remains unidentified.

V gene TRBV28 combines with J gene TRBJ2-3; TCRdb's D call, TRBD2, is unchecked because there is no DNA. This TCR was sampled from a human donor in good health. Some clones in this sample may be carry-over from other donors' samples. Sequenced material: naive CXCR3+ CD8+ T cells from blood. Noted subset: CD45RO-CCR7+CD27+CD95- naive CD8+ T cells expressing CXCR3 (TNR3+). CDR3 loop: CASSLSTSGSADTQYF.